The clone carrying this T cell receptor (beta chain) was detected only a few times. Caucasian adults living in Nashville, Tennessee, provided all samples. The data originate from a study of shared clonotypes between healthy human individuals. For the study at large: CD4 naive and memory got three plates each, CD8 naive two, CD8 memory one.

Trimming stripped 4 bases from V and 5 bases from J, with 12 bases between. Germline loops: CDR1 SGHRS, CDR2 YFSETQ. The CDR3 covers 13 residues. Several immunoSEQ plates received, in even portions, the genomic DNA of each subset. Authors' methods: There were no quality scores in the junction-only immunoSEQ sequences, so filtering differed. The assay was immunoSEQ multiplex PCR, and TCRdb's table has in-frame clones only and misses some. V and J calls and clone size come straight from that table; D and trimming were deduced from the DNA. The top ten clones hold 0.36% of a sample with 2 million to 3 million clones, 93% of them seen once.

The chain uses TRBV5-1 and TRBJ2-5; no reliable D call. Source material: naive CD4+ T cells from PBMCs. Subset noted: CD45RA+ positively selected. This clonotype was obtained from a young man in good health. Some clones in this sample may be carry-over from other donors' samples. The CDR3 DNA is TGCGCCAGCAGCCCTCTGGCGCGGGAGACCCAGTACTTC. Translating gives CASSPLARETQYF.